The following is a T cell receptor beta chain sequence with its context. CDR3 length: 13 amino acids. Germline assignment: CDR1 SEHNR and CDR2 FQNEAQ (reference sequence). The V and J ends lost 4 bases and 6 bases respectively, with 12 bases between them. This sample is part of a study of T-cell reconstitution after alpha-beta-depleted transplantation in children. Unique molecular identifiers were used in preparing the TCRbeta library. TCRdb redid the calling of the PCR reads with MiXCR, one entry per CDR3 protein. This sample yields approximately 88,000 distinct CDR3 sequences, of which 9% to 15% are seen a single time; 11% to 15% belongs to the top ten.

The chain recombines TRBV7-9 with TRBJ1-1, with a weak D call TRBD1 (5 bases). Sample: PBMCs from the stem cell graft donor, taken from the stem cell graft. This TCR was sampled from a human donor who donated a stem cell graft to a child with inherited bone marrow failure. CDR3 in DNA: TGTGCCAGCAGCTGGAAAGCAGGGTCTGAAGCTTTCTTT. Its protein product is CASSWKAGSEAFF.